The 18 T cell receptor beta chains in this list originate from one sample, sequenced in a study of blood T cell repertoires in COVID-19. Produced via immunoSEQ multiplex PCR; TCRdb's table is partial and in-frame only. The sample has about 190,000 clones, 87% seen once. The sequenced sample was peripheral blood. These receptor sequences come from a woman between 65 and 79 years old with COVID-19, enrolled during active disease.

By proportion, this clone is medium-sized (0.01 to 0.1%). J is TRBJ2-7 and V is TRBV6-5, with unresolved D. The CDR3 sequence is 15 residues long. V lost 6 bases and J 1 base, leaving 16 bases between the germline ends. Per germline, CDR1 MNHEY and CDR2 SVGAGI. CDR3 amino acids: CASSPQAFGSYEQYF. CDR3 in DNA: TGTGCCAGCAGCCCCCAGGCGTTTGGATCCTACGAGCAGTACTTC.

The V gene is TRBV7-9, the J gene TRBJ2-7; 14 bases agree with TRBD2. This CDR3 spans 16 amino acids. Losses at the gene ends were 6 bases for V and 4 bases for J; bases not matched to a gene: 8. Germline V gene data show CDR1 as SEHNR and CDR2 as FQNEAQ (reference sequence). CDR3 coding DNA: TGTGCCAGCAGTCGGCCCGGGACTAGCGGGAGATACGAGCAGTACTTC. This sequence encodes CASSRPGTSGRYEQYF. The variable domain in full, with the rest retrieved from reference TRBV7-9 and TRBJ2-7, is DTGVSQNPRHKITKRGQNVTFRCDPISEHNRLYWYRQTLGQGPEFLTYFQNEAQLEKSRLLSDRFSAERPKGSFSTLEIQRTEQGDSAMYLCASSRPGTSGRYEQYFGPGTRLTVT.

This chain links TRBV6-2 or TRBV6-3 with TRBJ2-3; TRBD2 matches 9 bases. Per germline, CDR1 MNHEY and CDR2 SVGEGT. CDR3 length equals 15 residues. The V gene end was trimmed by 4 bases and the J gene end by 6 bases; junction bases not matched to a gene: 8. The CDR3 is CASSLVAGAGDTQYF. CDR3 in DNA: TGTGCCAGCAGTTTAGTAGCGGGAGCAGGCGATACGCAGTATTTT.

This chain links TRBV11-2 with TRBJ2-7, with 10 bases lining up with TRBD2. Germline V gene lookup returns CDR1 SGHAT and CDR2 FQNNGV. J was trimmed by 0 bases and V by 3 bases; bases with no gene match: 5. The CDR3 sequence is 16 residues long. As DNA, the CDR3 is TGTGCCAGCAGCTTGGTTCAGCGGGAGGGCTCCTACGAGCAGTACTTC. This codes for CASSLVQREGSYEQYF. Variable domain in full (rest from reference TRBV11-2 and TRBJ2-7): EAGVAQSPRYKIIEKRQSVAFWCNPISGHATLYWYQQILGQGPKLLIQFQNNGVVDDSQLPKDRFSAERLKGVDSTLKIQPAKLEDSAVYLCASSLVQREGSYEQYFGPGTRLTVT.

V gene TRBV30 combines with J gene TRBJ2-7; D is possibly TRBD2 (6 bases). Germline V gene sequence: CDR1 GTSNPN, CDR2 SVGIG (reference sequence). V was trimmed by 2 bases and J by 7 bases, leaving 15 bases between them. This CDR3 contains 13 residues. CDR3 bases: TGTGCCTGGAGTTTATCTAGCGAGAGGGAGCAGTACTTC. Its protein is CAWSLSSEREQYF.

This chain links TRBV4-3 with TRBJ1-3, with D perhaps TRBD1 (6 bases). The CDR3 extends over 14 amino acids. The ends were cut back, 1 base at V and 4 bases at J, with 8 bases in the middle. In germline, CDR1 is LGHNA, CDR2 YSLEER. The CDR3 bases are TGCGCCAGCAGCCAAGGGCAGGGGGGAAACACCATATATTTT. The encoded protein is CASSQGQGGNTIYF.

This chain links TRBV18 with TRBJ2-7, with D maybe TRBD1 (8 bases). Trimming removed 2 bases at V and 2 bases at J, with 10 bases between. This CDR3 spans 14 amino acids. The germline V gene encodes CDR1 KGHSH and CDR2 LQKENI. This CDR3 is CASSPTGGAYEQYF. The DNA of the CDR3 is TGTGCCAGCTCACCAACAGGGGGGGCCTACGAGCAGTACTTC.

This clone has a handful of counts. The chain carries TRBV4-2 and TRBJ1-6; 7 positions match TRBD1. The trim removed 4 bases at V and 8 bases at J, leaving 8 bases unmatched. This CDR3 spans 15 amino acids. CDR1 LGHNA and CDR2 YNFKEQ come from the germline V gene. CDR3 in amino acids: CASSLPEQGYSPLHF. The CDR3, as DNA: TGTGCCAGCAGCCTCCCCGAACAGGGGTATTCACCCCTCCACTTT.

The table lists this clone with a count of one. V usage is TRBV7-9 and J usage is TRBJ1-5; D ambiguous. The V end lost 1 base, the J end lost 5 bases, and 9 bases lay between the germline ends. Germline-derived CDR1 and CDR2 are SEHNR and FQNEAQ (reference sequence). This CDR3 is 14 amino acids long. CDR3 amino acids: CASSLGTGDQPQHF. CDR3 DNA: TGTGCCAGCAGCTTAGGCACGGGAGATCAGCCCCAGCATTTT.

This clone turned up a few times. The rearrangement uses TRBV21-1 and TRBJ2-7; TRBD1, as called in the table, went unchecked against the DNA. TRBV21-1 is assigned pseudogene status. The CDR3 is 19 residues long. CDR3 nucleotide sequence: TGTGCCAGCAGCAAAGTTCTCGGACAGGGGACTCCAGACTCCTACGAGCAGTACTTC. This encodes CASSKVLGQGTPDSYEQYF.

The rearrangement joins TRBV6-1 to TRBJ1-1; D is possibly TRBD1 (5 bases). The CDR3 runs 15 residues. Germline CDR1 reads MNHNS; CDR2 reads SASEGT. V lost 3 bases to trimming and J lost 0 bases, with 11 bases between them. CDR3 sequence (DNA): TGTGCCAGCAGTGAGGGTATAGGGGTGAACACTGAAGCTTTCTTT. It translates to CASSEGIGVNTEAFF.

V is TRBV11-1 and J is TRBJ1-1; D is possibly TRBD1 (5 bases). CDR1 SGHAT and CDR2 FQDESV come from the germline V gene (reference sequence). The CDR3 is 14 amino acids. Trimming removed 1 base at V and 11 bases at J, with 17 bases between. The CDR3 spells CASSLGVGRGFAFF. CDR3 coding DNA: TGTGCCAGCAGCTTAGGCGTCGGAAGGGGCTTTGCTTTCTTT. The complete variable domain, with remaining parts taken from reference TRBV11-1 and TRBJ1-1, reads EAEVAQSPRYKITEKSQAVAFWCDPISGHATLYWYRQILGQGPELLVQFQDESVVDDSQLPKDRFSAERLKGVDSTLKIQPAELGDSAMYLCASSLGVGRGFAFFGQGTRLTVV.

The chain's CDR3 is CASSIGSSSPKQFF. DNA of the CDR3: TGTGCCAGTAGTATAGGGTCAAGTAGCCCAAAGCAGTTCTTC. The gene calls are TRBV19 and TRBJ2-1; D unresolved. The ends were cut back, 1 base at V and 11 bases at J, with 15 bases in the middle. Germline V gene data show CDR1 as LNHDA and CDR2 as SQIVND (reference sequence). The CDR3 sequence is 14 residues long.

The rearrangement joins TRBV25-1 to TRBJ1-2, with 8 nucleotides matching TRBD1. Germline loops: CDR1 MGHDK, CDR2 SYGVNS. V was pared by 1 base and J by 4 bases, with 11 bases of the junction left unmatched. This CDR3 region has 17 residues. The CDR3 is CASSESPRDRILYGYTF. The CDR3, as DNA: TGTGCCAGCAGTGAATCCCCACGGGACAGGATCCTCTATGGCTACACCTTC.

The chain links TRBV5-1 to TRBJ2-5, with TRBD2 matching 7 bases. Germline CDR1 and CDR2: SGHRS and YFSETQ. The CDR3 is made up of 13 amino acids. Germline trimming cut 7 bases from V and 3 bases from J; bases unmatched to any gene: 6. This CDR3 reads CASSWAGEETQYF. The CDR3 bases are TGCGCCAGCTCCTGGGCGGGAGAAGAGACCCAGTACTTC. The full variable domain, its missing parts supplied by reference TRBV5-1 and TRBJ2-5, is KAGVTQTPRYLIKTRGQQVTLSCSPISGHRSVSWYQQTPGQGLQFLFEYFSETQRNKGNFPGRFSGRQFSNSRSEMNVSTLELGDSALYLCASSWAGEETQYFGPGTRLLVL.

The chain carries TRBV5-4 and TRBJ2-2; 8 bases are shared with TRBD2. The trim removed 3 bases at V and 10 bases at J, leaving 8 bases unmatched. The CDR3 contains 14 residues. Per germline, CDR1 SGHNT and CDR2 YYREEE (reference sequence). The CDR3 spells CASSSGTSRSELFF. CDR3 bases: TGTGCCAGCAGCTCGGGGACTAGTCGCTCGGAGCTGTTTTTT.

This chain joins TRBV28 and TRBJ1-1, with no clear D. Germline values: CDR1 MDHEN, CDR2 SYDVKM. Trimming pared 6 bases from V and 1 base from J, leaving 15 bases between. The CDR3 extends over 15 amino acids. Here the CDR3 reads CASSSAAIRNTEAFF. CDR3 coding DNA: TGTGCCAGCAGCTCGGCGGCCATTAGGAACACTGAAGCTTTCTTT.

This chain uses TRBV6-5 with TRBJ2-2, with D unclear. The V and J ends lost 6 bases and 1 base respectively, with 9 bases between them. The CDR3 has 14 residues. Germline lookup yields CDR1 MNHEY and CDR2 SVGAGI. CDR3 protein: CASSRARNTGELFF. The CDR3 DNA reads as TGTGCCAGCAGCCGAGCGCGGAACACCGGGGAGCTGTTTTTT.